This T cell receptor beta chain was identified during a study of Graves' ophthalmopathy and Graves' hyperthyroidism. Study information: The study drew peripheral blood at initial diagnosis, before any treatment.

This clonotype was seen just once. What it binds is unknown. A read error is possible here, since a much larger clone lies one base away. The conserved phenylalanine or tryptophan is not found at the CDR3 terminus, so this likely reflects a read error. RNA transcripts yielded amplified TCR beta CDR3 regions. RT-PCR in the first round used HTBI primers; a second-round multiplex PCR followed. TCRdb called the multiplex PCR reads again in MiXCR, with one record for every CDR3 protein. The top ten clones hold 40% to 45% of a sample with some 750,000 distinct CDR3 sequences, 35% to 50% of them seen once. Fresh peripheral blood (around 10 ml) yielded the PBMCs. The study's findings and limits: At around 70% sensitivity and roughly 72% specificity, the model predicted progression of the ophthalmopathy. Appearing in blood as well were most expanded thyroid clonotypes above 0.001 frequency.

Looked up from germline, CDR1 is SGHTA and CDR2 is FQGNSA. After removal of 5 bases from V and 5 bases from J, the junction contained 6 bases not matched to a gene. The CDR3 length is 13 residues. The sample comprised peripheral blood. This sequence originates from an adult man with Graves' ophthalmopathy. V is TRBV7-2 and J is TRBJ2-7; 7 bases match TRBD1. The CDR3 is CASSNPTGNEQYL. CDR3 in DNA: TGTGCCAGCAGCAACCCGACAGGGAACGAGCAGTACCTC.